This T cell receptor beta chain emerged from a study of T cells expressing NK-cell markers. Whole-study findings and limits: Questions lingered over whether expanded NKG2C+ T cell clones were HCMV-specific.

Points on this clonotype: What it binds is not known.

The germline V gene has CDR1 MGHRA and CDR2 YSYEKL. CDR3 length: 13 residues. For each CDR3 protein, TCRdb gives one entry from its re-call of the 5' RACE reads, without DNA. This repertoire includes about 460,000 distinct CDR3 sequences. This receptor was taken from a woman aged 45 to 65 in good health. The source material was blood T cells: a sorted CD56 or NKG2C T cell subset, CD4+ or CD8+ T cells, or bulk PBMC T cells (not recorded which). The rearrangement links TRBV4-1 to TRBJ2-1. CDR3 amino acids: CASSNVLRNEQFF.